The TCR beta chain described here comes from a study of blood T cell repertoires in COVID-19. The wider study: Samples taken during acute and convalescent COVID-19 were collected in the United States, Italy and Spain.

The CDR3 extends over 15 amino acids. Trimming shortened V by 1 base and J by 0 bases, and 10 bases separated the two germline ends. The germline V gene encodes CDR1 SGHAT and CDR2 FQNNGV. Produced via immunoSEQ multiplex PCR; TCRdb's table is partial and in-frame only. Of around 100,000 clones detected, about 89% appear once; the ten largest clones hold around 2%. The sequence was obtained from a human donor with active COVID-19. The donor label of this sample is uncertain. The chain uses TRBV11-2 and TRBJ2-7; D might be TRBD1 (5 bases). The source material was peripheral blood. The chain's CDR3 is CASSLGGASSYEQYF. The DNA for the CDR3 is TGTGCCAGCAGCTTAGGGGGCGCGAGCTCCTACGAGCAGTACTTC.